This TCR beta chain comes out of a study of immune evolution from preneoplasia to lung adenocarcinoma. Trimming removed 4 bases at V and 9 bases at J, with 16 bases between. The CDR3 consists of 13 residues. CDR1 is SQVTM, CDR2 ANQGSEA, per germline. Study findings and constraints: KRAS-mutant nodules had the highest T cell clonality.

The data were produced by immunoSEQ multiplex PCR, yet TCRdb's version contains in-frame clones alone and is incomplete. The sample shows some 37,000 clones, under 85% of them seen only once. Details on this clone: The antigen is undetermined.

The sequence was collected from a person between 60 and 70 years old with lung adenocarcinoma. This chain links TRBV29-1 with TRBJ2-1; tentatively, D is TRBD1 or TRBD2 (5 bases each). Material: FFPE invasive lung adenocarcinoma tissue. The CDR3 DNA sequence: TGCAGCGTTGGGGGAACGGGGCTAGGTGAGCAGTTCTTC. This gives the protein CSVGGTGLGEQFF.